The source of this T cell receptor beta chain is a study of PD-L1 blockade in urothelial cancer. Per germline, CDR1 SGHAT and CDR2 FQNNGV. Losses at the gene ends were 5 bases for V and 5 bases for J; bases not matched to a gene: 7. This CDR3 is 16 amino acids long. Data came from immunoSEQ multiplex PCR; TCRdb stores just in-frame clones and leaves some out. This sample has 100,000 to 150,000 clones; roughly 83% occur once, and the top ten carry 2% to 3%. Stated time point: peripheral blood 6 weeks after treatment start. Specimen: PBMCs, collected around atezolizumab (anti-PD-L1) treatment. The chain is built from TRBV11-2 and TRBJ2-3, with TRBD2 matching over 13 bases. This clonotype originated in a man aged 50 or older with urothelial cancer. CDR3 region: CASSPQLAGGLDTQYF. In DNA, the CDR3 is TGTGCCAGCAGCCCGCAACTAGCGGGAGGGCTAGATACGCAGTATTTT.